This record covers a single T cell receptor beta chain. What it binds is unknown. This entry is derived from a study of siplizumab effects on memory and regulatory T cells. Study conclusions and caveats: There was no confirmation of the suppressive function of proliferating Tregs from siplizumab cultures. Treg origin accounted for an average of around 69% of mappable alloreactive CD4+ clones with siplizumab and less than 30% in controls.

Assays captured 9.8 x 10^4 or so TCR templates per sample. Data came from immunoSEQ multiplex PCR; TCRdb stores just in-frame clones and leaves some out. Of 100,000 or so clones in the sample, 94% were seen once. This CDR3 region has 15 residues. Between the trimmed V and J ends, which lost 4 bases and 3 bases, there was a span of 16 bases. Per germline, CDR1 SGHTA and CDR2 FQGTGA. The clonotype was recovered from a human donor in good health. V is TRBV7-3 and J is TRBJ2-7; D uncertain. The sample consisted of non-Treg CD4+ T cells sorted from blood. CDR3 amino acids: CASSSESGVVYEQYF. CDR3 coding DNA: TGTGCCAGCAGCTCCGAATCAGGCGTCGTCTACGAGCAGTACTTC.